This T cell receptor (beta chain) was obtained from a study of cytomegalovirus exposure and HLA in healthy donors. The CDR3 contains 15 residues. Per germline, CDR1 SGHTA and CDR2 FQGNSA. Trimming took 2 bases from V and 1 from J, leaving 10 bases between them. Assay: immunoSEQ multiplex PCR; the TCRdb copy retains only in-frame clones and omits some. The sample shows more than 80,000 clones, 88% of them seen only once. The TCR was taken from a young woman in good health and CMV-seropositive. The V call is TRBV7-2, the J call TRBJ2-3, with a weak D call TRBD1 (7 bases). What was sequenced was PBMCs. CDR3 sequence reads: CASSLRRGRTDTQYF. The CDR3 DNA reads TGTGCCAGCAGCTTACGGAGGGGGCGCACAGATACGCAGTATTTT.